A selection of T cell receptor beta chains follows, all from one sample in a study of T-cell memory formation after mild COVID-19. TCRdb redid the calling of the 5' RACE reads with MiXCR, one entry per CDR3 protein. In the table there are fewer than 600,000 distinct CDR3 sequences, about 20% of which are singletons. Input material: PBMCs or a T cell subset sorted from them (not recorded which). Receptor source: an adult woman who had mild COVID-19 (a few samples of this study predate the infection). Cell type and time point are not known. CDR3s include the opening cysteine and the closing phenylalanine or tryptophan. The D gene is left open where the match is weak. Only some rows state a clone size, as once, few, many or a class for expanded clones.

D gene	J gene	V gene	clone size	CDR3 protein	CDR3 DNA
TRBD2	TRBJ2-1	TRBV10-3	many	CAISESRLAGGPRNEQFF	TGTGCCATCAGTGAGTCCCGGTTAGCGGGAGGGCCTCGCAATGAGCAGTTCTTC
NA	TRBJ1-2	TRBV3-1	few	CASSQVPPPSRYGYTF	TGTGCCAGCAGCCAAGTCCCGCCACCCTCTCGCTATGGCTACACCTTC
TRBD1	TRBJ2-1	TRBV7-9	few	CASSGRTGDLSEQFF	TGTGCCAGCAGCGGCAGGACAGGTGACCTCAGTGAGCAGTTCTTC
NA	TRBJ1-2	TRBV10-2	NA	CASSESTRGFYGYTF	TGCGCCAGCAGTGAGTCGACTAGGGGCTTCTATGGCTACACCTTC
NA	TRBJ2-6	TRBV9	NA	CASSVAGAIGNVLTF	TGTGCCAGCAGCGTAGCAGGGGCGATAGGCAACGTCCTGACTTTC
TRBD1	TRBJ2-3	TRBV9	NA	CASSERQGPTDTQYF	TGTGCCAGCAGCGAGAGACAGGGTCCCACAGATACGCAGTATTTT
TRBD2	TRBJ2-1	TRBV5-6	few	CASNFGLAGNNEQFF	TGTGCCAGCAACTTCGGACTAGCGGGGAACAATGAGCAGTTCTTC
TRBD2	TRBJ2-7	TRBV12-3/TRBV12-4	many	CASSLRTSGGYEQYF	TGTGCCAGCAGTCTCCGGACTAGCGGGGGGTACGAGCAGTACTTC
NA	TRBJ2-5	TRBV5-1	many	CASSLELVRETQYF	TGCGCCAGCAGCTTGGAACTAGTCCGAGAGACCCAGTACTTC
NA	TRBJ2-6	TRBV12-3/TRBV12-4	many	CASTPSGANVLTF	TGTGCCAGCACCCCATCTGGGGCCAACGTCCTGACTTTC